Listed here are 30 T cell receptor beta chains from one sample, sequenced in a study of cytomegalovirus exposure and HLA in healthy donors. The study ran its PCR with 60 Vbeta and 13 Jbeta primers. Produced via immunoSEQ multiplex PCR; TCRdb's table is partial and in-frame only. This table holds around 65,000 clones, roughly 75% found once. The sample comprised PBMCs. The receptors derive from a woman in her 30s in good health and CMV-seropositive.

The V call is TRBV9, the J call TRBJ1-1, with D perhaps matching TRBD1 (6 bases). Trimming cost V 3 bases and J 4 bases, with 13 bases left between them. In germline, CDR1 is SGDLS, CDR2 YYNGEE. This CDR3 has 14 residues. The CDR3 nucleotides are TGTGCCAGCAGCGAACAGGGTCAGAGCACTGAAGCTTTCTTT. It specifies CASSEQGQSTEAFF. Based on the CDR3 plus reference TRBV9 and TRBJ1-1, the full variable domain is DSGVTQTPKHLITATGQRVTLRCSPRSGDLSVYWYQQSLDQGLQFLIQYYNGEERAKGNILERFSAQQFPDLHSELNLSSLELGDSALYFCASSEQGQSTEAFFGQGTRLTVV.

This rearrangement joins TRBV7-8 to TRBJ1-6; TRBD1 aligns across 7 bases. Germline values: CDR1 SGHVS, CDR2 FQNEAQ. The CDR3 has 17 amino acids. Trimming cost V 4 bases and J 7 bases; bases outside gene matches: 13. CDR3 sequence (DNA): TGTGCCAGCAGCTCCTTACAGGGGCTATCTCGCAATTCACCCCTCCACTTT. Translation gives CASSSLQGLSRNSPLHF.

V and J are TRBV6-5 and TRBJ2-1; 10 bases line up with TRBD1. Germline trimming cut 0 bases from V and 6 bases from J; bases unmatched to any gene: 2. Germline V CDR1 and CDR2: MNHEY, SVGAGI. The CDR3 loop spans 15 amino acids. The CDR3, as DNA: TGTGCCAGCAGTTACTCGGGACAGGGGACCAATGAGCAGTTCTTC. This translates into CASSYSGQGTNEQFF.

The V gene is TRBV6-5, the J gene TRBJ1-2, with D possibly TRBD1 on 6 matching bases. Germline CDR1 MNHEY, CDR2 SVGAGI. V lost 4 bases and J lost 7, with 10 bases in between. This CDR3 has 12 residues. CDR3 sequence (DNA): TGTGCCAGCAGTTTAAACAGGGTTGGCTACACCTTC. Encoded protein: CASSLNRVGYTF.

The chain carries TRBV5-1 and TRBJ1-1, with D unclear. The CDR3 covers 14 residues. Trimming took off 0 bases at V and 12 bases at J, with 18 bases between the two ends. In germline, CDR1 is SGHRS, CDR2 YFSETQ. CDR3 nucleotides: TGCGCCAGCAGCTTGGACGTTCGGGTGGCGGGATCTTTCTTT. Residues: CASSLDVRVAGSFF. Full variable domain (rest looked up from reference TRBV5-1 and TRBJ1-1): KAGVTQTPRYLIKTRGQQVTLSCSPISGHRSVSWYQQTPGQGLQFLFEYFSETQRNKGNFPGRFSGRQFSNSRSEMNVSTLELGDSALYLCASSLDVRVAGSFFGQGTRLTVV.

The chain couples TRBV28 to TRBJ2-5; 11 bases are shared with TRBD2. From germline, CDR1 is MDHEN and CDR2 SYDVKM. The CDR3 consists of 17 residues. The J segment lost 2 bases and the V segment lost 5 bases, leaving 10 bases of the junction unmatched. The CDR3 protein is CASSRLAGRIEQETQYF. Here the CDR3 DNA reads TGTGCCAGCAGTAGACTAGCGGGACGTATCGAACAAGAGACCCAGTACTTC.

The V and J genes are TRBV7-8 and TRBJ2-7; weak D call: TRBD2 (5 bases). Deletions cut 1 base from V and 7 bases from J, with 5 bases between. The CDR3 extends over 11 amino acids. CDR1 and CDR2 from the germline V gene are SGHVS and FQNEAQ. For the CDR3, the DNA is TGTGCCAGCAGCTTAGGGGAGGAGCAGTACTTC. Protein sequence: CASSLGEEQYF. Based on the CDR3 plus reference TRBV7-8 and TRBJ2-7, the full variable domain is GAGVSQSPRYKVAKRGQDVALRCDPISGHVSLFWYQQALGQGPEFLTYFQNEAQLDKSGLPSDRFFAERPEGSVSTLKIQRTQQEDSAVYLCASSLGEEQYFGPGTRLTVT.

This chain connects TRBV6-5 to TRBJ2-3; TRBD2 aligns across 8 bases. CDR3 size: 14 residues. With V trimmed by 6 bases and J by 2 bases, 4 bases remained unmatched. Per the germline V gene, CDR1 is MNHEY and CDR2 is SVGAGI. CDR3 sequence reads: CASSLGLATDTQYF. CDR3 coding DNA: TGTGCCAGCAGCCTTGGACTAGCCACAGATACGCAGTATTTT.

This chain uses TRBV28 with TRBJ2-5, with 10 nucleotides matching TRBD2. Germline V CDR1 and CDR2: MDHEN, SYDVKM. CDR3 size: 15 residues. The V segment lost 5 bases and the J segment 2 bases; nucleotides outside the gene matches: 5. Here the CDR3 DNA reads TGTGCCAGCAGTGGCCTAGCGGGAGCTCAAGAGACCCAGTACTTC. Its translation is CASSGLAGAQETQYF.

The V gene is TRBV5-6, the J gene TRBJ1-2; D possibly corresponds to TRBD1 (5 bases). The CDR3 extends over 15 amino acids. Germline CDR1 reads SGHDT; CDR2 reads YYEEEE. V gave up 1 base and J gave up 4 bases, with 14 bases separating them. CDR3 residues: CASSLISGIIYGYTF. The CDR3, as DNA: TGTGCCAGCAGCTTGATCTCAGGGATTATCTATGGCTACACCTTC.

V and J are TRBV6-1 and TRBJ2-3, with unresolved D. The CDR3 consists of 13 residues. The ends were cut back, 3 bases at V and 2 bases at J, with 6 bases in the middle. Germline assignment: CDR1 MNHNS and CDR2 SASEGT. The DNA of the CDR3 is TGTGCCAGCAGTGATCAGATCACAGATACGCAGTATTTT. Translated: CASSDQITDTQYF.

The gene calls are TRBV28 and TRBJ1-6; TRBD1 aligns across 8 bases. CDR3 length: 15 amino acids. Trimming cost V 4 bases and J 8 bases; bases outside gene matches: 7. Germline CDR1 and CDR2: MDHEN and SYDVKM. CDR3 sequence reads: CASSSGGTGDSPLHF. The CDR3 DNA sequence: TGTGCCAGCAGTTCCGGCGGGACAGGAGATTCACCCCTCCACTTT.

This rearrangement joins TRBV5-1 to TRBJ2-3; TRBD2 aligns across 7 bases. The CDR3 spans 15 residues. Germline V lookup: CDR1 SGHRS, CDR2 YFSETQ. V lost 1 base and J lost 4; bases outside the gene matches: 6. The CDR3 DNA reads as TGCGCCAGCAGCTTGAATTTGGGGAGGGCAGATACGCAGTATTTT. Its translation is CASSLNLGRADTQYF.

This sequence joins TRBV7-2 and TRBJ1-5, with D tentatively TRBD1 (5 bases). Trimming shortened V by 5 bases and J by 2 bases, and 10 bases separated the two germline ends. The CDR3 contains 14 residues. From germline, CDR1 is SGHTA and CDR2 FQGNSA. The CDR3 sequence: CASSEQAGNQPQHF. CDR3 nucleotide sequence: TGTGCCAGCAGCGAACAGGCTGGCAATCAGCCCCAGCATTTT.

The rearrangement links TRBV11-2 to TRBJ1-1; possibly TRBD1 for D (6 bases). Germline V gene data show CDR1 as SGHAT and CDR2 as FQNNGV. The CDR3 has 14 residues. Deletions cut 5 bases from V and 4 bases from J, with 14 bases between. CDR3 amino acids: CASSAPRQVTEAFF. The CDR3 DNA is TGTGCCAGCAGCGCACCGAGACAGGTCACTGAAGCTTTCTTT.

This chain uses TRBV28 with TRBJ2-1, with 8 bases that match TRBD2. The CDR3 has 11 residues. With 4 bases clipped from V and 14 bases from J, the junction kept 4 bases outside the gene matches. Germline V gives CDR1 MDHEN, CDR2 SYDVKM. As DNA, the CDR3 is TGTGCCAGCAGTTCCCCCGGGGGGGAGTTCTTC. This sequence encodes CASSSPGGEFF.

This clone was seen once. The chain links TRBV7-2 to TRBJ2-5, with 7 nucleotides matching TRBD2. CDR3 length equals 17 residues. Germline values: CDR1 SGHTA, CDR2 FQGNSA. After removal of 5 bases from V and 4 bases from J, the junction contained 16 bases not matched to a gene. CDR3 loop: CASSPRGGGRLGETQYF. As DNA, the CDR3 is TGTGCCAGCAGCCCTAGAGGTGGCGGGAGATTAGGAGAGACCCAGTACTTC.

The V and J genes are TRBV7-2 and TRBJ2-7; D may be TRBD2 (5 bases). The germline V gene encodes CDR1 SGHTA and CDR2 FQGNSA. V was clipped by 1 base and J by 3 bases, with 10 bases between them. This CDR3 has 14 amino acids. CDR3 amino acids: CASSLGTGFYEQYF. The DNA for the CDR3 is TGTGCCAGCAGCTTAGGGACTGGGTTCTACGAGCAGTACTTC.

CDR3 nucleotide sequence: TGTGCCAGCAGTCCCCCGGGACAGGGTAAAAACGAGCAGTACTTC. It codes for CASSPPGQGKNEQYF. The rearrangement uses TRBV28 and TRBJ2-7; 9 bases line up with TRBD1. V gave up 5 bases and J gave up 5 bases; unmatched junction bases: 10. CDR3 length: 15 amino acids. Looked up from germline, CDR1 is MDHEN and CDR2 is SYDVKM.

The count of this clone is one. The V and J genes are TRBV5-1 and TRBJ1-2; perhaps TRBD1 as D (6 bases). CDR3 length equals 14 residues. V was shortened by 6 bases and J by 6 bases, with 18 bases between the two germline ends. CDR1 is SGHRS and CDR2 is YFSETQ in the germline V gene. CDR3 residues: CASTPTFSGDGYTF. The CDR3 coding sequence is TGCGCCAGCACCCCCACATTCTCAGGGGATGGCTACACCTTC.

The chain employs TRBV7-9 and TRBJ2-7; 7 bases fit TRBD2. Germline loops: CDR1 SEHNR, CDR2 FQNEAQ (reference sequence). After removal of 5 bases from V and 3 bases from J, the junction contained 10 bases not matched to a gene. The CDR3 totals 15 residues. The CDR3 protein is CASSPRVGGFYEQYF. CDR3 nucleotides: TGTGCCAGCAGCCCGAGGGTGGGGGGGTTCTACGAGCAGTACTTC.

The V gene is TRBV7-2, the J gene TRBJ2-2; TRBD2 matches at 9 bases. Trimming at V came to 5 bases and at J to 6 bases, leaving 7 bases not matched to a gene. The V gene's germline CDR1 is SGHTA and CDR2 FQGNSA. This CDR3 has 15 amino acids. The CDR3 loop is CASSPTSGHAGELFF. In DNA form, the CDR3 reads TGTGCCAGCAGCCCTACTAGCGGGCACGCCGGGGAGCTGTTTTTT.

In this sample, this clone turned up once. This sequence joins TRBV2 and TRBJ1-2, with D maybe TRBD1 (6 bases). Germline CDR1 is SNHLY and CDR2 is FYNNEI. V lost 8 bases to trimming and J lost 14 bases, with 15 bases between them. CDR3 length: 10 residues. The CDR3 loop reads CASLWGRETF. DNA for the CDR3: TGTGCCAGCCTCTGGGGGCGCGAGACCTTC.

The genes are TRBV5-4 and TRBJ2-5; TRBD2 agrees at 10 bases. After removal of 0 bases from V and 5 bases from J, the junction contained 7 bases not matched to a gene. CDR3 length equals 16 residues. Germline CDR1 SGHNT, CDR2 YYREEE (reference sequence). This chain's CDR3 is CASSLGPLAGRETQYF. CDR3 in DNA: TGTGCCAGCAGCTTGGGGCCACTAGCGGGACGTGAGACCCAGTACTTC.

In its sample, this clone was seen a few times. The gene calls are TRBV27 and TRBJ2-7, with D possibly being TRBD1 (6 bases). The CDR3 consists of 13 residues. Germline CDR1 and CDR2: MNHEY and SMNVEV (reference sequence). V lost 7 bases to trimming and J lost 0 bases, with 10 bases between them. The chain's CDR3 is CASNQQGSYEQYF. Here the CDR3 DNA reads TGTGCCAGCAATCAACAGGGCTCCTACGAGCAGTACTTC.

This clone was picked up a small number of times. This chain's CDR3 is CASSSPWEGEGDGATNEKLFF. The CDR3 DNA is TGTGCCAGCAGTTCCCCCTGGGAGGGGGAGGGCGACGGGGCAACTAATGAAAAACTGTTTTTT. The chain couples TRBV28 to TRBJ1-4; D is perhaps TRBD1 (6 bases). The V end lost 4 bases, the J end lost 0 bases, and 27 bases lay between the germline ends. Germline values: CDR1 MDHEN, CDR2 SYDVKM. This CDR3 spans 21 amino acids.

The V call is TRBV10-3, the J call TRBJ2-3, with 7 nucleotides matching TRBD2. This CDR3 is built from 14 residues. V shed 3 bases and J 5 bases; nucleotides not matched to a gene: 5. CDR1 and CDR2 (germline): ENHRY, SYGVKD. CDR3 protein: CAISEWRELDTQYF. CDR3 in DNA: TGTGCCATCAGTGAATGGCGGGAGCTAGATACGCAGTATTTT.

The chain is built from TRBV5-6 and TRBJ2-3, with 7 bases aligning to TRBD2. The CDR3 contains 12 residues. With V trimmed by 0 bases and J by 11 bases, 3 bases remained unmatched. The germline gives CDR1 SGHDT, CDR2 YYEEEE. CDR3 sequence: CASSLERDGQYF. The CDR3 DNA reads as TGTGCCAGCAGCTTGGAGCGGGACGGGCAGTATTTT.

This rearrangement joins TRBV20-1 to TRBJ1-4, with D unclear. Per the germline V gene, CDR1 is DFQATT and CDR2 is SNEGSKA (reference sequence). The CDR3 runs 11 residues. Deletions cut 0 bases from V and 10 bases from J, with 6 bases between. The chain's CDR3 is CSARDYGKLFF. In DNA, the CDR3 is TGCAGTGCTAGAGATTACGGAAAACTGTTTTTT.

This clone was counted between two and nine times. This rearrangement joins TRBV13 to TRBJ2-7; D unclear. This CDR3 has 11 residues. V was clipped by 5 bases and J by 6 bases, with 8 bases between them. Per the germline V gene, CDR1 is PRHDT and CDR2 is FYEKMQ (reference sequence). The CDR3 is CASSLGTEQYF. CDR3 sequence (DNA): TGTGCCAGCAGCCTTGGCACCGAGCAGTACTTC.